This paragraph reports one T cell receptor beta chain. Its target is not known. CDR3 length: 15 residues. The J segment lost 8 bases and the V segment lost 5 bases, leaving 9 bases of the junction unmatched. The germline V gene encodes CDR1 MDHEN and CDR2 SYDVKM. The record originates from a study of shared clonotypes between healthy human individuals. General study points: Only blood underwent sampling, and tissue repertoires likely differ. Clonotype sharing among the donors was expected to vary with sequencing depth. The genetic and exposure-history diversity represented was limited by few donors.

Using immunoSEQ multiplex PCR, the repertoire was profiled, and TCRdb retains in-frame clones only, with some absent. In the table there are about 490,000 clones, 60% to 85% of which are singletons. The chain couples TRBV28 to TRBJ1-4; 9 bases align to TRBD1. The receptor comes from a woman aged 40-49 years in good health. Some clones in this sample may be carry-over from other donors' samples. The sequencing sample was made of PBMCs. CDR3 protein: CASSPDRGTVEKLFF. The CDR3 DNA reads as TGTGCCAGCAGTCCTGACAGGGGGACGGTAGAAAAACTGTTTTTT.